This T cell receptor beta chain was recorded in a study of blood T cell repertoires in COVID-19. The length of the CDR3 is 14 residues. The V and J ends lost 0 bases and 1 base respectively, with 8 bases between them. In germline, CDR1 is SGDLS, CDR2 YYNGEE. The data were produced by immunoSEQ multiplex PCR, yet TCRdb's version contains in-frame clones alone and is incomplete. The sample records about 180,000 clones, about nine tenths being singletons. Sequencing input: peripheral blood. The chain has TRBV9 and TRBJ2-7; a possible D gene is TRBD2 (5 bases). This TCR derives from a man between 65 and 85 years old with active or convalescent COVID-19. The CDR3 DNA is TGTGCCAGCAGCGTAGACGGGATGTCCTACGAGCAGTACTTC. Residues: CASSVDGMSYEQYF.